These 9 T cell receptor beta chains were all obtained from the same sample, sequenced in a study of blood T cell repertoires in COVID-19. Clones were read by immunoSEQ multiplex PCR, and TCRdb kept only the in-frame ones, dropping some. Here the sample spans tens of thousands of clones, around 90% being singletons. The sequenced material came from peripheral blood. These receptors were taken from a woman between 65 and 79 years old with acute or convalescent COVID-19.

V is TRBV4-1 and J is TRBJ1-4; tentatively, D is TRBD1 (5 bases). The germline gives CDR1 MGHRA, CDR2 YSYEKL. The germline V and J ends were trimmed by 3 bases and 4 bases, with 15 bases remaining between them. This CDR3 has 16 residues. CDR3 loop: CASSHTGQADNEKLFF. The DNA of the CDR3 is TGCGCCAGCAGCCATACAGGCCAAGCCGATAATGAAAAACTGTTTTTT.

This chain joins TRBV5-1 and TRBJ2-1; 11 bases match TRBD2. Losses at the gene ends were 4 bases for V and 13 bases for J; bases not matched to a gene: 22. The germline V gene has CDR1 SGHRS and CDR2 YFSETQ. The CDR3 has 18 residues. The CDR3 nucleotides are TGCGCCAGCAGCCCTCTTGGGGTTCTAGCGGGAGGCACTACCGGTCAGTTCTTC. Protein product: CASSPLGVLAGGTTGQFF.

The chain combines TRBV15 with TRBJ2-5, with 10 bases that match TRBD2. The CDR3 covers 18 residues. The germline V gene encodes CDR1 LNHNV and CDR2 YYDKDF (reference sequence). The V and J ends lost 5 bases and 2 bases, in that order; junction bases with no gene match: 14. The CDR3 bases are TGTGCCACCAGCGGGATTGCTTTGGTAGCGGGGGGACAAGAGACCCAGTACTTC. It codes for CATSGIALVAGGQETQYF.

CDR3: CASNRQGVNTEAFF. Here the CDR3 DNA reads TGCGCCAGCAACCGACAGGGGGTGAACACTGAAGCTTTCTTT. This sequence joins TRBV10-1 and TRBJ1-1, with 9 bases aligning to TRBD1. CDR1 and CDR2 (germline): WNHNN, SYGVQD (reference sequence). This CDR3 region has 14 residues. V was pared by 7 bases and J by 0 bases, with 3 bases of the junction left unmatched.

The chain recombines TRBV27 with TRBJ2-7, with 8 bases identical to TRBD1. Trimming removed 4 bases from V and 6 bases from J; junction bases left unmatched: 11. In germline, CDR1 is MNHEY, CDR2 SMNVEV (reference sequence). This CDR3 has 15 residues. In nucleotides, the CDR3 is TGTGCCAGCAGTTCCGCGACAGGGGCTTTTAGCGAGCAGTACTTC. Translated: CASSSATGAFSEQYF.

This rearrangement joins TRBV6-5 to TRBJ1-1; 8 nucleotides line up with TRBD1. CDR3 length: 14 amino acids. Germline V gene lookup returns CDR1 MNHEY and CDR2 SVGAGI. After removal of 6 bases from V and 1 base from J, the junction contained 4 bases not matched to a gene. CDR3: CASRTGTGNTEAFF. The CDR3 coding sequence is TGTGCCAGCAGAACCGGGACAGGGAACACTGAAGCTTTCTTT.

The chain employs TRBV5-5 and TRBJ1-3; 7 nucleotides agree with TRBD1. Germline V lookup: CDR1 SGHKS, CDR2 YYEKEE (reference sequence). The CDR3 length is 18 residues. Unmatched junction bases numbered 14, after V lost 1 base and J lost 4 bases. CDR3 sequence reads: CASSLMVQGGSMGNTIYF. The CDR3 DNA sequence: TGTGCCAGCAGCTTGATGGTTCAGGGGGGTTCTATGGGAAACACCATATATTTT.

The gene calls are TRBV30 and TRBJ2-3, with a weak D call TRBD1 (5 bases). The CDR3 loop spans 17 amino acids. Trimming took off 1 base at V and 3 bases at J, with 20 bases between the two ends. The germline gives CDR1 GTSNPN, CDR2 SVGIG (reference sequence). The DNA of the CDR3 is TGTGCCTGGAGTGGTCCCGCCGGCAGGGCAAAAACAGATACGCAGTATTTT. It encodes CAWSGPAGRAKTDTQYF.

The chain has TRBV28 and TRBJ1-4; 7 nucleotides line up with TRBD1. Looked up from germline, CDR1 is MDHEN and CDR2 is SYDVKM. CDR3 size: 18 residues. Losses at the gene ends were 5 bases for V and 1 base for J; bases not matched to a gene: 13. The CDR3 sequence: CASSPGTAMTGTNEKLFF. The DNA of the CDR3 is TGTGCCAGCAGTCCCGGGACAGCGATGACTGGAACTAATGAAAAACTGTTTTTT.